Below are 20 T cell receptor beta chains sequenced from a single sample in a study of T cells in localized non-small cell lung cancer. The protocol was immunoSEQ multiplex PCR, while the TCRdb copy is restricted to in-frame clones and leaves out a portion. The sample shows approximately 1,400 clones, approximately 32% of them seen only once. The material sequenced was normal lung tissue next to the tumor, taken before any cancer treatment. These receptors all stem from a man between 40 and 69 years old with stage I lung adenocarcinoma.

This clone was detected a few times. The CDR3 is CASTDGSGKYNEQFF. The CDR3 DNA follows: TGTGCCAGCACCGACGGAAGCGGGAAGTACAATGAGCAGTTCTTC. The rearrangement uses TRBV6-8 and TRBJ2-1, with TRBD2 matching 7 bases. This CDR3 is built from 15 residues. From germline, CDR1 is MNHGY and CDR2 SAAAGT. Losses at the gene ends were 7 bases for V and 4 bases for J; bases not matched to a gene: 10.

The chain joins TRBV6-8 to TRBJ1-2; 9 nucleotides line up with TRBD1. The CDR3 runs to 17 residues. Germline CDR1 reads MNHGY; CDR2 reads SAAAGT. J was trimmed by 5 bases and V by 4 bases; bases with no gene match: 14. CDR3 in amino acids: CASSSLQGAIHPYGYTF. Written as DNA, the CDR3 is TGTGCCAGCAGTTCCCTACAGGGGGCAATCCACCCTTATGGCTACACCTTC.

This clone is deemed large (0.1 to 1%). The chain couples TRBV11-3 to TRBJ2-1; 10 nucleotides agree with TRBD2. The CDR3 extends over 16 amino acids. J was trimmed by 4 bases and V by 4 bases; bases with no gene match: 7. Germline assignment: CDR1 SGHNT and CDR2 YENEEA. Written as DNA, the CDR3 is TGTGCCAGCAGCTCCGGGACTAGCGAGGGGTACAATGAGCAGTTCTTC. This encodes CASSSGTSEGYNEQFF. Full variable domain (outside the CDR3, taken from reference TRBV11-3 and TRBJ2-1): EAGVVQSPRYKIIEKKQPVAFWCNPISGHNTLYWYLQNLGQGPELLIRYENEEAVDDSQLPKDRFSAERLKGVDSTLKIQPAELGDSAVYLCASSSGTSEGYNEQFFGPGTRLTVL.

The V and J genes are TRBV6-8 and TRBJ2-3; D is uncertain. Germline V gene data show CDR1 as MNHGY and CDR2 as SAAAGT. This CDR3 has 15 residues. Trimming shortened V by 6 bases and J by 0 bases, and 13 bases separated the two germline ends. CDR3 amino acids: CASRYSYSSTDTQYF. The CDR3 DNA is TGTGCCAGCAGGTATAGCTATTCTAGCACAGATACGCAGTATTTT.

Sample share makes this clone large. This chain links TRBV6-8 with TRBJ2-3; 10 bases match TRBD2. Germline V gene lookup returns CDR1 MNHGY and CDR2 SAAAGT. J lost 2 bases, V lost 6 bases, and 5 bases had no gene match. The CDR3 consists of 15 residues. DNA for the CDR3: TGTGCCAGCAGAACAGCGGGAGGGCACACAGATACGCAGTATTTT. It translates to CASRTAGGHTDTQYF.

This clone appeared a few times. The chain employs TRBV6-7 and TRBJ2-7; D may match TRBD1 or TRBD2 (5 bases each). TRBV6-7 is an open reading frame whose function is uncertain. V was clipped by 2 bases and J by 0 bases, with 11 bases between them. CDR3 length: 15 residues. CDR3 in DNA: TGTGCCAGCAGTTACGTGCAGGGACGCTCCTACGAGCAGTACTTC. It codes for CASSYVQGRSYEQYF.

In its sample, this clone ranks as large. The chain is built from TRBV4-1 and TRBJ2-3, with 12 bases aligning to TRBD1. Germline trimming cut 3 bases from V and 4 bases from J; bases unmatched to any gene: 11. This CDR3 has 18 residues. The V gene's germline CDR1 is MGHRA and CDR2 YSYEKL. CDR3 sequence reads: CASSHVIRDRGRPDTQYF. In DNA, the CDR3 is TGCGCCAGCAGCCATGTTATCCGGGACAGGGGGCGGCCAGATACGCAGTATTTT.

The rearrangement links TRBV25-1 to TRBJ2-3; 13 nucleotides line up with TRBD2. J was trimmed by 6 bases and V by 3 bases; bases with no gene match: 12. The CDR3 covers 18 residues. CDR1 and CDR2 from the germline V gene are MGHDK and SYGVNS. CDR3 sequence (DNA): TGTGCCAGCAGTGATCCCCAACTAGCGGGAGGGCCTGGCGATACGCAGTATTTT. It translates to CASSDPQLAGGPGDTQYF.

The chain joins TRBV14 to TRBJ2-3; D not resolved. The CDR3 contains 15 residues. Germline V gene data show CDR1 as SGHDN and CDR2 as FVKESK. The ends were cut back, 0 bases at V and 5 bases at J, with 12 bases in the middle. CDR3 nucleotide sequence: TGTGCCAGCAGCCAAGACTGGCGTCTCGGAGATACGCAGTATTTT. Translated, it gives CASSQDWRLGDTQYF.

The chain has TRBV29-1 and TRBJ2-1; D possibly corresponds to TRBD2 (5 bases). The CDR3 is 14 residues long. V was shortened by 4 bases and J by 2 bases, with 12 bases between the two germline ends. Per the germline V gene, CDR1 is SQVTM and CDR2 is ANQGSEA. CDR3 in amino acids: CSVAASGPYNEQFF. CDR3 nucleotides: TGCAGCGTTGCGGCCAGCGGACCCTACAATGAGCAGTTCTTC.

Judged by abundance, this clone is medium-sized (0.01 to 0.1%). The chain is built from TRBV9 and TRBJ2-1; D is perhaps TRBD2 (6 bases). Germline V gives CDR1 SGDLS, CDR2 YYNGEE. The CDR3 is made up of 16 amino acids. V was clipped by 3 bases and J by 2 bases, with 15 bases between them. The CDR3 loop reads CASSAGIAVAYNEQFF. Written as DNA, the CDR3 is TGTGCCAGCAGCGCAGGGATAGCGGTAGCCTACAATGAGCAGTTCTTC.

This clone turned up a few times. The chain combines TRBV30 with TRBJ1-1; 9 nucleotides agree with TRBD1. CDR3 length: 15 amino acids. Germline CDR1 is GTSNPN and CDR2 is SVGIG (reference sequence). J was trimmed by 5 bases and V by 2 bases; bases with no gene match: 9. CDR3 residues: CAWSFPGQGETEAFF. DNA for the CDR3: TGTGCCTGGAGTTTCCCGGGACAGGGAGAGACTGAAGCTTTCTTT.

This clone was seen more than once but under ten times. At one of its ends the junction is not consistent with the germline gene, which may arise from a read error. The V call is TRBV6-8, the J call TRBJ2-2, with D uncertain. CDR3 length equals 14 residues. Germline V gene lookup returns CDR1 MNHGY and CDR2 SAAAGT. The CDR3, as DNA: TGTGCCATCAGTCCAGGAATAGACACCGGGGAGCTGTTTTTT. Translating gives CAISPGIDTGELFF.

This clone was observed a handful of times. The V and J genes are TRBV1 and TRBJ2-5; no check of the table's D call, TRBD2, against the DNA was made. TRBV1 is a listed pseudogene. The CDR3 loop spans 15 amino acids. The CDR3 protein is CASSQGLAGGETQYF. For the CDR3, the DNA is TGCGCCAGCAGCCAGGGTTTAGCGGGAGGCGAGACCCAGTACTTC.

This clone is classed as large. This chain links TRBV19 with TRBJ2-3, with D perhaps matching TRBD2 (6 bases). This CDR3 spans 14 amino acids. Germline values: CDR1 LNHDA, CDR2 SQIVND (reference sequence). Trimming took off 6 bases at V and 2 bases at J, with 12 bases between the two ends. The CDR3 sequence is CASSRAGPTDTQYF. The CDR3 nucleotides are TGTGCCAGTAGCCGGGCGGGACCCACAGATACGCAGTATTTT.

The chain uses TRBV9 and TRBJ2-5, with D tentatively TRBD1 (5 bases). The length of the CDR3 is 13 residues. V was trimmed by 0 bases and J by 4 bases, leaving 7 bases between them. CDR1 is SGDLS, CDR2 YYNGEE, per germline. This CDR3 reads CASSVGQGETQYF. CDR3 nucleotides: TGTGCCAGCAGCGTAGGGCAGGGAGAGACCCAGTACTTC.

The chain uses TRBV6-8 and TRBJ2-4; TRBD2 is a possible D gene (5 bases). Germline loops: CDR1 MNHGY, CDR2 SAAAGT. The CDR3 is made up of 16 amino acids. V lost 6 bases, J lost 0 bases, and 15 bases lay in between. CDR3 coding DNA: TGTGCCAGCAGATCCGGTGAGGGTGTAGCCAAAAACATTCAGTACTTC. It specifies CASRSGEGVAKNIQYF.

V and J are TRBV28 and TRBJ1-1; possible D gene TRBD1, 6 bases. V was shortened by 5 bases and J by 3 bases, with 13 bases between the two germline ends. Looked up from germline, CDR1 is MDHEN and CDR2 is SYDVKM. This CDR3 is 14 amino acids long. CDR3: CASSAGTPDTEAFF. CDR3 nucleotide sequence: TGTGCCAGCAGTGCTGGGACACCAGACACTGAAGCTTTCTTT.

This clone was seen a single time. V usage is TRBV19 and J usage is TRBJ2-3; TRBD2 matches 9 bases. CDR3 length equals 16 residues. V was pared by 5 bases and J by 0 bases, with 6 bases of the junction left unmatched. Per the germline V gene, CDR1 is LNHDA and CDR2 is SQIVND (reference sequence). This CDR3 is CASSPLAGTSTDTQYF. The DNA of the CDR3 is TGTGCCAGTAGTCCTCTAGCGGGAACTAGCACAGATACGCAGTATTTT.

The chain employs TRBV28 and TRBJ1-4, with TRBD1 matching 7 bases. The germline V gene has CDR1 MDHEN and CDR2 SYDVKM. V was clipped by 7 bases and J by 4 bases; unmatched bases: 6. The CDR3 has 14 residues. CDR3 DNA: TGTGCCAGCAAGGTGACAGGGAATAATGAAAAACTGTTTTTT. Protein product: CASKVTGNNEKLFF. The variable domain in full, with the rest retrieved from reference TRBV28 and TRBJ1-4, is DVKVTQSSRYLVKRTGEKVFLECVQDMDHENMFWYRQDPGLGLRLIYFSYDVKMKEKGDIPEGYSVSREKKERFSLILESASTNQTSMYLCASKVTGNNEKLFFGSGTQLSVL.